These T cell receptor beta chains were read from a single sample in a study of shared clonotypes between healthy human individuals. Sequencing was performed with immunoSEQ multiplex PCR; in TCRdb, only in-frame clones are kept and a portion is missing. The data contain some 320,000 clones, over 75% of them seen just once; the ten biggest clones take up about 16%. The sample consisted of memory CD8+ T cells sorted from blood. These receptors came from a man aged 18 to 29 in good health. The CDR3 runs from the conserved cysteine through the conserved F or W. Each record gives: V gene, D gene, clone size, J gene, CDR3 DNA, CDR3 protein. The D gene is left open where the match is weak. The size entry is marked missing in some rows and otherwise reads once, few, many or a size class.

TRBV9	-	-	TRBJ1-2	TGTGCCAGCACCCCGGGACCTCGACCGCCTGGCTACACCTTC	CASTPGPRPPGYTF
TRBV9	-	once	TRBJ2-5	TGTGCCAGCAGCGGCACTTCAATGGGAGAAGAGACCCAGTACTTC	CASSGTSMGEETQYF
TRBV28	TRBD1	-	TRBJ2-5	TGTGCCAGCAGTAAAGAACGACAGGGAGCCCAAGAGACCCAGTACTTC	CASSKERQGAQETQYF
TRBV5-4	-	-	TRBJ1-1	TGTGCCAGCAGCTCGAGAAAAGAAGCTTTCTTT	CASSSRKEAFF
TRBV5-6	-	-	TRBJ1-2	TGTGCCAGCAGCTTGGTAACGGAATATGGCTACACCTTC	CASSLVTEYGYTF
TRBV7-2	-	-	TRBJ2-7	TGTGCCAGCAGCTCCCCGGGGACCGCGGAGTTTGAGCAGTACTTC	CASSSPGTAEFEQYF
TRBV6-5	TRBD2	-	TRBJ2-1	TGTGCCAGCAGTTACAGCGGGAACAATGAGCAGTTCTTC	CASSYSGNNEQFF
TRBV6-1	TRBD1	-	TRBJ2-3	TGTGCCAGCAGTGATCGGGACAGACCCACAGATACGCAGTATTTT	CASSDRDRPTDTQYF
TRBV10-1	TRBD2	once	TRBJ2-3	TGCGCCAGCAGTGATAGCGGGGGTACGCAGTATTTT	CASSDSGGTQYF
TRBV30	TRBD2	-	TRBJ2-1	TGTGCCTGGAGTGTAGGTGCTAGCGGATTTATATACAATGAGCAGTTCTTC	CAWSVGASGFIYNEQFF
TRBV7-9	TRBD2	-	TRBJ2-7	TGTGCCAGCAGCTCGACTCTAGCGGGGTCCTACGAGCAGTACTTC	CASSSTLAGSYEQYF
TRBV19	-	-	TRBJ2-7	TGTGCCAGTAGTATGGGACAAGGACCTTACGAGCAGTACTTC	CASSMGQGPYEQYF
TRBV11-2	-	-	TRBJ2-3	TGTGCCAGCAGCTTAGGTGGGGGCACAGATACGCAGTATTTT	CASSLGGGTDTQYF
TRBV15	TRBD2	-	TRBJ2-3	TGTGCCACCAGCAGAGGAGCGGGAGGGTTCAATAGTGGGGATACGCAGTATTTT	CATSRGAGGFNSGDTQYF
TRBV29-1	-	many	TRBJ2-3	TGCAGCGTTAGGGACTTCATTAGCACAGATACGCAGTATTTT	CSVRDFISTDTQYF
TRBV30	TRBD2	-	TRBJ2-2	TGTGCCTGGAGAAGCGGGGGCACCGGGGAGCTGTTTTTT	CAWRSGGTGELFF